Below are 21 T cell receptor beta chains sequenced from a single sample in a study of shared clonotypes between healthy human individuals. Clones were sequenced by immunoSEQ multiplex PCR, and TCRdb holds only the in-frame ones, with some missing. The sample shows 90,000 to 100,000 clones, around half of them seen only once. Sequenced sample: PBMCs. The source is a woman aged 40 to 50 in good health. Some clones in this sample may be carry-over from other donors' samples.

This chain joins TRBV19 and TRBJ2-7, with D perhaps matching TRBD2 (6 bases). The CDR3 length is 14 residues. The V end lost 3 bases, the J end lost 4 bases, and 13 bases lay between the germline ends. Germline V gene data show CDR1 as LNHDA and CDR2 as SQIVND (reference sequence). As DNA, the CDR3 is TGTGCCAGTAGTATCCCGGGAGTTGGTTACGAGCAGTACTTC. It yields the protein CASSIPGVGYEQYF.

Within the sample, this clone is medium-sized. The DNA for the CDR3 is TGCGCCAGCAGCCCCGGGCGACAGGGGAAAAACATTCAGTACTTC. Translation gives CASSPGRQGKNIQYF. This chain uses TRBV4-1 with TRBJ2-4, with TRBD1 matching 8 bases. Germline CDR1 MGHRA, CDR2 YSYEKL. This CDR3 has 15 amino acids. V gave up 4 bases and J gave up 4 bases; unmatched junction bases: 6.

The rearrangement uses TRBV11-2 and TRBJ2-3; no reliable D call. This CDR3 has 14 amino acids. CDR1 and CDR2 from the germline V gene are SGHAT and FQNNGV. V lost 0 bases, J lost 2 bases, and 6 bases lay in between. CDR3 sequence: CASSLDRLTDTQYF. CDR3 in DNA: TGTGCCAGCAGCTTAGACAGGCTCACAGATACGCAGTATTTT.

This clone was seen a handful of times. The V and J genes are TRBV5-4 and TRBJ1-2; TRBD1 matches at 9 bases. J gave up 2 bases and V 4 bases, and 9 bases lay outside the gene matches. CDR3 length: 16 amino acids. CDR1 and CDR2 from the germline V gene are SGHNT and YYREEE (reference sequence). CDR3 DNA: TGTGCCAGCAGCGATTTGGGACAGGGATTGAACTATGGCTACACCTTC. The encoded protein is CASSDLGQGLNYGYTF.

This rearrangement joins TRBV25-1 to TRBJ1-5, with D tentatively TRBD1 (5 bases). V was clipped by 6 bases and J by 3 bases, with 12 bases between them. Germline values: CDR1 MGHDK, CDR2 SYGVNS. The CDR3 is made up of 14 amino acids. CDR3: CASSAGTHNQPQHF. CDR3 nucleotide sequence: TGTGCCAGCAGCGCCGGGACCCACAATCAGCCCCAGCATTTT.

The V call is TRBV7-9, the J call TRBJ1-3; no clear D. V lost 3 bases and J lost 0, with 6 bases in between. The germline V gene encodes CDR1 SEHNR and CDR2 FQNEAQ (reference sequence). CDR3 size: 14 residues. The CDR3 reads CASSFTSSGNTIYF. CDR3 coding DNA: TGTGCCAGCAGCTTTACCAGCTCTGGAAACACCATATATTTT. The full variable domain, its missing parts supplied by reference TRBV7-9 and TRBJ1-3, is DTGVSQNPRHKITKRGQNVTFRCDPISEHNRLYWYRQTLGQGPEFLTYFQNEAQLEKSRLLSDRFSAERPKGSFSTLEIQRTEQGDSAMYLCASSFTSSGNTIYFGEGSWLTVV.

This clone was found many times. The chain links TRBV19 to TRBJ1-1, with no clear D. Germline values: CDR1 LNHDA, CDR2 SQIVND (reference sequence). The germline V and J ends were trimmed by 3 bases and 11 bases, with 13 bases remaining between them. The CDR3 runs to 12 residues. Written as DNA, the CDR3 is TGTGCCAGTAGTATGGGAGGTTTTGAGGCTTTCTTT. Its translation is CASSMGGFEAFF. The variable domain in full, with the rest retrieved from reference TRBV19 and TRBJ1-1, is DGGITQSPKYLFRKEGQNVTLSCEQNLNHDAMYWYRQDPGQGLRLIYYSQIVNDFQKGDIAEGYSVSREKKESFPLTVTSAQKNPTAFYLCASSMGGFEAFFGQGTRLTVV.

This clone has a handful of counts. CDR3 protein: CASSAGHMNTEAFF. CDR3 in DNA: TGTGCCAGCAGTGCGGGACACATGAACACTGAAGCTTTCTTT. This chain links TRBV27 with TRBJ1-1; the D gene is possibly TRBD1 (6 bases). With 5 bases removed from V and 0 bases from J, the gap between germline ends came to 10 bases. Germline V gene lookup returns CDR1 MNHEY and CDR2 SMNVEV (reference sequence). The CDR3 is made up of 14 amino acids.

This clone has more than one count but fewer than ten. The chain links TRBV5-1 to TRBJ2-5; 7 positions match TRBD1. Germline V gene data show CDR1 as SGHRS and CDR2 as YFSETQ. With V trimmed by 0 bases and J by 5 bases, 10 bases remained unmatched. This CDR3 comprises 16 residues. The CDR3 protein is CASSLGGQAGAETQYF. CDR3 nucleotide sequence: TGCGCCAGCAGCTTGGGTGGACAGGCAGGCGCGGAGACCCAGTACTTC.

This clone showed up just a few times. The chain employs TRBV6-5 and TRBJ1-1, with 7 bases matching TRBD1. The germline V gene has CDR1 MNHEY and CDR2 SVGAGI. V dropped 4 bases and J dropped 5; count of bases not matched to a gene: 7. There are 14 residues in the CDR3. This CDR3 is CASSLQGKVTEAFF. CDR3 in DNA: TGTGCCAGCAGTTTACAGGGGAAAGTAACTGAAGCTTTCTTT.

The chain couples TRBV10-2 to TRBJ2-5, with 9 nucleotides matching TRBD2. With the DNA end fitting TRBJ2-7 better, the J assignment may be wrong. The CDR3 sequence is 14 residues long. Germline lookup yields CDR1 WSHSY and CDR2 SAAADI. The DNA for the CDR3 is TGCGCCACCCGTTTTAGCGGGAGCTCCTACGAGCAGTACTTC. Encoded protein: CATRFSGSSYEQYF.

The chain uses TRBV9 and TRBJ2-7; the match to TRBD2 covers 14 bases. Germline V gene data show CDR1 as SGDLS and CDR2 as YYNGEE. The trim removed 0 bases at V and 5 bases at J, leaving 4 bases unmatched. The CDR3 is 16 residues long. CDR3 protein: CASSVAWGLAGDEQYF. The CDR3 DNA reads as TGTGCCAGCAGCGTAGCGTGGGGACTAGCGGGAGACGAGCAGTACTTC.

The chain is built from TRBV5-1 and TRBJ2-6; 9 bases align to TRBD1. Germline CDR1 reads SGHRS; CDR2 reads YFSETQ. CDR3 size: 17 residues. V shed 3 bases and J 1 base; nucleotides not matched to a gene: 5. CDR3 residues: CASSSGQGQSGANVLTF. The CDR3 DNA sequence: TGCGCCAGCAGCTCGGGACAGGGTCAATCTGGGGCCAACGTCCTGACTTTC.

CDR3 region: CAISERAGDVWSGELFF. The CDR3 nucleotides are TGTGCCATCAGTGAGCGAGCGGGAGATGTCTGGTCCGGGGAGCTGTTTTTT. The V call is TRBV10-3, the J call TRBJ2-2, with 8 bases that match TRBD2. This CDR3 has 17 residues. Germline V gene sequence: CDR1 ENHRY, CDR2 SYGVKD. V shed 2 bases and J 6 bases; nucleotides not matched to a gene: 11.

This clone showed up just a few times. The CDR3 reads CASSFPDTQYF. DNA for the CDR3: TGCGCCAGCAGCTTCCCAGATACGCAGTATTTT. The chain joins TRBV5-1 to TRBJ2-3, with D unclear. CDR3 size: 11 residues. CDR1 is SGHRS, CDR2 YFSETQ, per germline. V gave up 2 bases and J gave up 4 bases, with 2 bases separating them.

This chain joins TRBV7-9 and TRBJ2-5; 11 nucleotides align to TRBD2. V was pared by 0 bases and J by 3 bases, with 0 bases of the junction left unmatched. The CDR3 spans 15 residues. CDR1 SEHNR and CDR2 FQNEAQ come from the germline V gene (reference sequence). The CDR3 loop is CASSLAGLAEETQYF. The CDR3 region has the DNA TGTGCCAGCAGCTTAGCGGGACTAGCGGAAGAGACCCAGTACTTC.

The chain combines TRBV6-5 with TRBJ1-2, with no clear D. In germline, CDR1 is MNHEY, CDR2 SVGAGI. Trimming took off 4 bases at V and 8 bases at J, with 14 bases between the two ends. The CDR3 is 13 residues long. The CDR3 sequence: CASSLRPTSGYTF. The CDR3 DNA is TGTGCCAGCAGTTTACGTCCTACCTCGGGCTACACCTTC.

Only a few counts were recorded for this clone. The chain carries TRBV25-1 and TRBJ1-2; no clear D gene. Trimming removed 5 bases from V and 9 bases from J, with 13 bases in between. This CDR3 has 12 amino acids. Germline assignment: CDR1 MGHDK and CDR2 SYGVNS. The CDR3 sequence is CASSFSNERYTF. The DNA for the CDR3 is TGTGCCAGCAGTTTCTCCAACGAACGCTACACCTTC.

The V and J genes are TRBV20-1 and TRBJ2-3, with no clear D. The CDR3 runs 10 residues. Germline V CDR1 and CDR2: DFQATT, SNEGSKA (reference sequence). The V end lost 6 bases, the J end lost 6 bases, and 7 bases lay between the germline ends. In DNA form, the CDR3 reads TGCAGTGCCCCCCTCGATACGCAGTATTTT. Translated: CSAPLDTQYF.

On this clone: This may stem from a read error, because a much larger clone lies one nucleotide away. Since the CDR3 does not end with the conserved phenylalanine or tryptophan, this likely comes from a read error. The V and J genes are TRBV7-2 and TRBJ2-6; D gene ambiguous. The germline gives CDR1 SGHTA, CDR2 FQGNSA. The CDR3 spans 16 residues. V dropped 3 bases and J dropped 0 bases, with 9 bases sitting between them. The CDR3 sequence: CASSFRPLSGANVLTS. The CDR3, as DNA: TGTGCCAGCAGCTTCAGGCCCCTCTCTGGGGCCAACGTCCTGACTTCC.

A few counts support this clone. This chain connects TRBV27 to TRBJ1-2; tentatively, D is TRBD1 (6 bases). Germline values: CDR1 MNHEY, CDR2 SMNVEV (reference sequence). The V end was cut by 0 bases, the J end by 7 bases, with 12 bases between. The CDR3 has 14 residues. This CDR3 is CASSLSQGGSGYTF. The CDR3 DNA reads as TGTGCCAGCAGTTTATCACAGGGCGGGTCTGGCTACACCTTC.